This T cell receptor (beta chain) derives from a study of cytomegalovirus exposure and HLA in healthy donors. Trimming took 3 bases from V and 3 from J, leaving 5 bases between them. The CDR3 has 12 amino acids. The germline V gene has CDR1 MDHEN and CDR2 SYDVKM. Worth noting for this clone: What it binds is not known.

General study results and limits: Reportedly, cytomegalovirus status was diagnosed with high sensitivity and specificity.

PCR used 60 Vbeta primers and 13 Jbeta primers. The method was immunoSEQ multiplex PCR; TCRdb's version includes in-frame clones alone and lacks a portion of them. The data hold 60,000 to 70,000 clones, with 55% to 75% observed a single time. This receptor was obtained from a woman under 40 in good health and CMV-seronegative. Sequencing was carried out using PBMCs. V is TRBV28 and J is TRBJ1-2; D might be TRBD1 (5 bases). CDR3 DNA sequence: TGTGCCAGCAGTTTGACAGACTATGGCTACACCTTC. Translation: CASSLTDYGYTF.